These 8 T cell receptor beta chains came from one sample sequenced in a study of early T cells in non-severe SARS-CoV-2 infection. One entry per CDR3 protein, called by TCRdb with MiXCR from the 5' RACE reads. The sample lists fewer than 85,000 distinct CDR3 sequences, around 11% occurring once. The sequenced sample was whole blood, obtained at baseline. These receptors came from an adult who was a healthcare worker with PCR-confirmed SARS-CoV-2 infection or an uninfected control (not recorded which).

This clonotype came up a few times. The chain combines TRBV10-2 with TRBJ2-5; TRBD1 agrees at 7 bases. J was trimmed by 4 bases and V by 5 bases; bases with no gene match: 1. This CDR3 has 12 amino acids. Germline V lookup: CDR1 WSHSY, CDR2 SAAADI. The CDR3 DNA follows: TGCGCCAGCAGTACAGGGGCAGAGACCCAGTACTTC. Amino acid sequence: CASSTGAETQYF.

The chain employs TRBV7-3 and TRBJ2-2; unclear D gene. In germline, CDR1 is SGHTA, CDR2 FQGTGA. CDR3 length: 17 residues. Deletions cut 5 bases from V and 3 bases from J, with 19 bases between. CDR3 in DNA: TGTGCCAGCAGCCCACCCCCACGTGGTGTGGACACCGGGGAGCTGTTTTTT. It codes for CASSPPPRGVDTGELFF. The complete variable domain, with remaining parts taken from reference TRBV7-3 and TRBJ2-2, reads GAGVSQTPSNKVTEKGKYVELRCDPISGHTALYWYRQSLGQGPEFLIYFQGTGAADDSGLPNDRFFAVRPEGSVSTLKIQRTERGDSAVYLCASSPPPRGVDTGELFFGEGSRLTVL.

The table lists this clonotype with many counts. This rearrangement joins TRBV30 to TRBJ2-3, with a tentative D call TRBD1 (7 bases). The CDR3 is 14 amino acids. V shed 0 bases and J shed 2 bases, with 9 bases lying between them. The germline CDR1 and CDR2 sequences are GTSNPN and SVGIG (reference sequence). The DNA of the CDR3 is TGTGCCTGGAGTGTCAGGGGGGTCACAGATACGCAGTATTTT. Translated: CAWSVRGVTDTQYF.

In this sample, this clonotype turned up a few times. The chain couples TRBV7-3 to TRBJ2-2, with 10 bases aligning to TRBD2. J gave up 5 bases and V 3 bases, and 21 bases lay outside the gene matches. This CDR3 has 21 residues. Germline V gene sequence: CDR1 SGHTA, CDR2 FQGTGA. CDR3 residues: CASSFSGGARATSGVTGELFF. The CDR3 nucleotides read TGTGCCAGCAGCTTCAGCGGCGGGGCTCGGGCTACTAGCGGGGTGACCGGGGAGCTGTTTTTT.

In its sample, this clonotype was seen many times. V usage is TRBV9 and J usage is TRBJ1-4; D not certain. The germline gives CDR1 SGDLS, CDR2 YYNGEE. CDR3 length: 13 residues. The V and J ends lost 5 bases and 3 bases respectively, with 8 bases between them. The DNA of the CDR3 is TGTGCCAGCAGTCGTGTGCCTAATGAAAAACTGTTTTTT. This encodes CASSRVPNEKLFF.

The V call is TRBV19, the J call TRBJ2-7; 12 positions agree with TRBD1. The CDR3 is made up of 17 amino acids. Per germline, CDR1 LNHDA and CDR2 SQIVND (reference sequence). The V and J ends lost 6 bases and 4 bases, in that order; junction bases with no gene match: 13. The DNA of the CDR3 is TGTGCCAGTAGCATGAGGGATGCGGGACAGGGGGCTTACGAGCAGTACTTC. It codes for CASSMRDAGQGAYEQYF.

The CDR3 region is CSVGPNTQYF. CDR3 DNA: TGCAGCGTGGGGCCGAATACGCAGTATTTT. V gene TRBV29-1 combines with J gene TRBJ2-3; D perhaps matches TRBD1 (5 bases). Trimming pared 6 bases from V and 7 bases from J, leaving 8 bases between. The CDR3 is 10 amino acids. Per germline, CDR1 SQVTM and CDR2 ANQGSEA.

The sample holds a few counts of this clonotype. The chain combines TRBV5-1 with TRBJ2-1, with 11 bases that match TRBD2. Unmatched junction bases numbered 10, after V lost 4 bases and J lost 7 bases. This CDR3 has 16 residues. Germline CDR1 and CDR2: SGHRS and YFSETQ. CDR3 amino acids: CASSPVIAGGRNEQFF. As DNA, the CDR3 is TGCGCCAGCAGCCCAGTGATAGCGGGGGGGAGAAATGAGCAGTTCTTC.